The rows below give T cell receptor beta chains drawn from one sample of a study of blood T cell repertoires in COVID-19. Data came from immunoSEQ multiplex PCR; TCRdb stores just in-frame clones and leaves some out. The sample yields 110,000 to 150,000 clones, approximately 86% seen once. The specimen sequenced was peripheral blood. These receptors all stem from a human donor in a cohort sampled during active COVID-19. Each CDR3 is given with its conserved first and last residue. Each record gives: J gene, clone size, D gene, V gene, CDR3 DNA, CDR3 protein. The D gene is left open where the match is weak. Size values are once, few and many counts, or a class for expanded clones, and some rows have none.

j_gene: TRBJ2-7
abundance: -
d_gene: TRBD2
v_gene: TRBV11-2
CDR3nt: TGTGCCAGCAGCTTGATCAGAGGTAGCGGGAGGCCTCTAGTCTACGAGCAGTACTTC
CDR3aa: CASSLIRGSGRPLVYEQYF

j_gene: TRBJ2-1
abundance: -
d_gene: TRBD2
v_gene: TRBV15
CDR3nt: TGTGCCACCAGCACCTCTAGCGGCTCCTACAATGAGCAGTTCTTC
CDR3aa: CATSTSSGSYNEQFF

j_gene: TRBJ2-5
abundance: -
d_gene: -
v_gene: TRBV28
CDR3nt: TGTGCCAGCAATCAATCCCCCGAGACCCAGTACTTC
CDR3aa: CASNQSPETQYF

j_gene: TRBJ1-1
abundance: -
d_gene: -
v_gene: TRBV5-1
CDR3nt: TGCGCCAGCAGCTTGATAGGGACACAGAACACTGAAGCTTTCTTT
CDR3aa: CASSLIGTQNTEAFF

j_gene: TRBJ2-1
abundance: -
d_gene: TRBD2
v_gene: TRBV5-1
CDR3nt: TGCGCCAGCAGCTTGGCCCTAGCGGGAGGCAATGAGCAGTTCTTC
CDR3aa: CASSLALAGGNEQFF

j_gene: TRBJ2-5
abundance: -
d_gene: TRBD2
v_gene: TRBV5-1
CDR3nt: TGCGCCAGCAGCTACGGGACTAGCGGGGCTGAGACCCAGTACTTC
CDR3aa: CASSYGTSGAETQYF

j_gene: TRBJ1-3
abundance: -
d_gene: TRBD1
v_gene: TRBV6-6
CDR3nt: TGTGCCAGCAGACAGGGGGCAGGAAACACCATATATTTT
CDR3aa: CASRQGAGNTIYF

j_gene: TRBJ2-2
abundance: -
d_gene: -
v_gene: TRBV5-1
CDR3nt: TGCGCCAGCAGCTTGGACGCCAGGAACACCGGGGAGCTGTTTTTT
CDR3aa: CASSLDARNTGELFF

j_gene: TRBJ2-6
abundance: few
d_gene: -
v_gene: TRBV19
CDR3nt: TGTGCCAGTAGTACCGAAGCGCCTGGGGCCAACGTCCTGACTTTC
CDR3aa: CASSTEAPGANVLTF

j_gene: TRBJ2-4
abundance: once
d_gene: TRBD2
v_gene: TRBV6-5
CDR3nt: TGTGCCAGCAGTTCCCAACTAGCGGGAGGGCCTGGCATTCAGTACTTC
CDR3aa: CASSSQLAGGPGIQYF

j_gene: TRBJ2-5
abundance: once
d_gene: TRBD2
v_gene: TRBV28
CDR3nt: TGTGCCAGCAGTTTGGTTACTAGCGGAAAGTACCAAGAGACCCAGTACTTC
CDR3aa: CASSLVTSGKYQETQYF

j_gene: TRBJ2-5
abundance: -
d_gene: -
v_gene: TRBV6-8
CDR3nt: TGTGCCAGCAAAAATAGGGGGTCGGGGTACCGCCAAGAGACCCAGTACTTC
CDR3aa: CASKNRGSGYRQETQYF

j_gene: TRBJ2-3
abundance: -
d_gene: TRBD1
v_gene: TRBV5-4
CDR3nt: TGTGCCAGCAGCTCGGGACAGAGAACAGATACGCAGTATTTT
CDR3aa: CASSSGQRTDTQYF

j_gene: TRBJ1-6
abundance: -
d_gene: TRBD1
v_gene: TRBV6-4
CDR3nt: TGTGCCAGCAGTGAGAATTCAGGGGGGAATTCACCCCTCCACTTT
CDR3aa: CASSENSGGNSPLHF

j_gene: TRBJ1-5
abundance: -
d_gene: -
v_gene: TRBV4-1
CDR3nt: TGCGCCAGCAGCCAAGATATCCGAGATCAGCCCCAGCATTTT
CDR3aa: CASSQDIRDQPQHF

j_gene: TRBJ1-1
abundance: -
d_gene: TRBD1
v_gene: TRBV18
CDR3nt: TGTGCCAGCTCACAGGGACAGGCCGAAAACACTGAAGCTTTCTTT
CDR3aa: CASSQGQAENTEAFF

j_gene: TRBJ2-1
abundance: -
d_gene: TRBD2
v_gene: TRBV6-4
CDR3nt: TGTGCCAGCAGTCCACAAAGGGGACTGACTAGCGGGGGCCACAATGAGCAGTTCTTC
CDR3aa: CASSPQRGLTSGGHNEQFF

j_gene: TRBJ1-6
abundance: -
d_gene: -
v_gene: TRBV25-1
CDR3nt: TGTGCCAGCAGCGCCTGGCAGGATAATAATTCACCCCTCCACTTT
CDR3aa: CASSAWQDNNSPLHF

j_gene: TRBJ2-2
abundance: -
d_gene: -
v_gene: TRBV11-2
CDR3nt: TGTGCCAGCAGCTTAGGAGTGAGGGCCGGGGAGCTGTTTTTT
CDR3aa: CASSLGVRAGELFF

j_gene: TRBJ1-4
abundance: -
d_gene: -
v_gene: TRBV6-6
CDR3nt: TGTGCCAGCAGTTACTCTCGAGTAAACGATGAAAAACTGTTTTTT
CDR3aa: CASSYSRVNDEKLFF

j_gene: TRBJ2-1
abundance: -
d_gene: -
v_gene: TRBV9
CDR3nt: TGTGCCAGCAGCGCCCGGACAGACGATTTAGGATACAATGAGCAGTTCTTC
CDR3aa: CASSARTDDLGYNEQFF

j_gene: TRBJ1-2
abundance: few
d_gene: TRBD1
v_gene: TRBV10-3
CDR3nt: TGTGCCATCAGTGAGTCGACAGGGGGCTACGATGGCTACACCTTC
CDR3aa: CAISESTGGYDGYTF

j_gene: TRBJ2-1
abundance: -
d_gene: -
v_gene: TRBV4-2
CDR3nt: TGTGCCAGCAGCCAAGGGACGGGGGGCGATGAGCAGTTCTTC
CDR3aa: CASSQGTGGDEQFF

j_gene: TRBJ2-7
abundance: -
d_gene: -
v_gene: TRBV30
CDR3nt: TGTGCCTGGAGTAGCCTAGCCTCCTACGAGCAGTACTTC
CDR3aa: CAWSSLASYEQYF

j_gene: TRBJ1-1
abundance: once
d_gene: -
v_gene: TRBV14
CDR3nt: TGTGCCAGCAATCGGGGGTTTGGCACTGAAGCTTTCTTT
CDR3aa: CASNRGFGTEAFF

j_gene: TRBJ2-5
abundance: once
d_gene: -
v_gene: TRBV28
CDR3nt: TGTGCCAGCAGGGGCGGGGCCCCCCAAGAGACCCAGTACTTC
CDR3aa: CASRGGAPQETQYF